This T cell receptor (beta chain) was sequenced during a study of shared clonotypes between healthy human individuals. The CDR3 totals 16 residues. Trimming removed 5 bases from V and 5 bases from J; junction bases left unmatched: 8. Per the germline V gene, CDR1 is SGHTA and CDR2 is FQGNSA. The repertoire was sequenced with immunoSEQ multiplex PCR; TCRdb's copy has only in-frame clones and lacks some. The sample gives more than 2,000,000 clones, around 94% of which show up once; over 0.12% is in the top ten. The sample consisted of naive CD4+ T cells sorted from blood. As to subset: CD45RA+ positively selected. The chain joins TRBV7-2 to TRBJ2-3; 12 positions agree with TRBD2. This receptor was identified in a young man in good health. The CDR3 nucleotides are TGTGCCAGCAGCCGACTAGCGGGAGTAGGGGGAGATACGCAGTATTTT. Translated: CASSRLAGVGGDTQYF. Full variable domain (remainder filled in from reference TRBV7-2 and TRBJ2-3): GAGVSQSPSNKVTEKGKDVELRCDPISGHTALYWYRQSLGQGLEFLIYFQGNSAPDKSGLPSDRFSAERTGGSVSTLTIQRTQQEDSAVYLCASSRLAGVGGDTQYFGPGTRLTVL.